This TCR beta chain appears in the sequencing data of a study of T cell clusters in autoimmune cytopenias (dated by TCRdb to the late 2010s). With regard to the full study: A median TRB sequencing depth of 50,000 to 65,000 reads per sample was reached, and a median of about 2,000 distinct TRB clonotypes per sample was obtained. Peripheral blood TRB and IGH repertoires were sequenced in autoimmune cytopenia patients at active disease and during treatment follow-up, alongside healthy, CLL and autoimmune hepatitis controls. The goal of the study was to determine whether autoimmune cytopenia patients have a disease-specific immune repertoire signature that could serve as a blood-based biomarker. Overall results and qualifications from the work: TRB repertoire shifts, with less even repertoires observed in secondary cytopenia and CLL, were mostly attributed to lymphoma bias rather than autoimmunity. The cluster-lack signature was not seen for secondary cytopenia versus CLL, apparently masked by the dominant lymphoma-associated repertoire. The GLIPH analysis suggested a lack of physiological T cell clusters in primary autoimmune cytopenia patients, since 51 clusters were exclusive to healthy donors whereas 17 were exclusive to patients. Compared with active autoimmune hepatitis patients, healthy donors had almost three times as many exclusive TRB clusters, a finding consistent with an autoimmunity-wide signature. The T cell clusters were defined only in silico, and the functional role of the clusters was left to be validated experimentally.

Per sample, approximately 230 ng of peripheral blood genomic DNA, tens of thousands of genome equivalents, was used for TRB amplification. TRB rearrangements were amplified by multiplex PCR using a touch-down protocol with TRB-A and TRB-B primer pools mixed in one tube. Illumina adapters and sample indices were added to the amplicons through two consecutive PCR reactions performed with Phusion HS II polymerase. Amplicons were gel-purified with the NucleoSpin Gel and PCR Clean-up kit, then quantified by Qubit and quality-checked on an Agilent 2100 Bioanalyzer. Sequencing of the libraries was done on an Illumina MiSeq with paired-end, single-indexed, 600-cycle runs. As for the authors' bioinformatics: Alignment and assembly of TRB reads were performed with MiXCR version 2.1.12 and the default MiXCR reference library. A clone was defined by each unique CDR3 nucleotide sequence, and the analysis included only productive sequences supported by at least two reads. Repertoire diversity was assessed by alpha-parameterized diversity profiles (alpha 0 to 5), including Shannon (alpha 1) and Simpson (alpha 2) indices, computed with an R script. The tcR package was used to compute combinatorial TRB VJ usage, which was then compared between cohorts by principal component analysis with ade4. TCRbeta CDR3s were clustered with GLIPH on cohort pairs matched by age and read depth, and cluster frequencies were compared by Wilcoxon test. Following reprocessing of the reads by TCRdb, the data hold one row per CDR3 protein sequence and no DNA is available. These V and J calls derive from TCRdb rather than the authors' analysis. This specimen's table enumerates about a thousand distinct CDR3 sequences. Around 43% of the sample belongs to the ten largest clones.

A note on this clonotype: No antigen is known for it.

This clonotype was sampled from a human donor with an autoimmune cytopenia or autoimmune hepatitis (not recorded which). Sequencing was carried out using peripheral blood.

The CDR3 amino acid sequence is: CASSRVAGGLGSEQFF. This sequence uses TRBV5-1 and TRBJ2-1; TCRdb proposes TRBD2, but this gene call is untestable without DNA. The CDR3 contains 16 residues, cysteine and phenylalanine counted. No DNA was logged. CDR1 and CDR2 are drawn from the germline V gene: SGHRS, YFSETQ.